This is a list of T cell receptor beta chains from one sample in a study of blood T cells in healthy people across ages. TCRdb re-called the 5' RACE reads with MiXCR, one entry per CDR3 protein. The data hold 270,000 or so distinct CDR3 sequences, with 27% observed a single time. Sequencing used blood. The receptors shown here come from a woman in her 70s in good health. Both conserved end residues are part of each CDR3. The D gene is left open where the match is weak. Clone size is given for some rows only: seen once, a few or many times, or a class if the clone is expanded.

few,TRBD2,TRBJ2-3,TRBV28,TGTGCCAGCAGTTTATGGGGTAGCGGGAGCACAGATACGCAGTATTTT,CASSLWGSGSTDTQYF
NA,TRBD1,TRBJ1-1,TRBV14,TGTGCCAGCAGCCAAATACAGGGGCCCCGGGGGTCTGAAGCTTTCTTT,CASSQIQGPRGSEAFF
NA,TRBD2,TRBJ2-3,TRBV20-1,TGCAGTGCTAGACTGGGCGGGAGGGGTGCAGATACGCAGTATTTT,CSARLGGRGADTQYF
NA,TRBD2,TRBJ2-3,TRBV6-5,TGTGCCAGCAGTTACTCGCGTCTAGCGGCTTTCACAGATACGCAGTATTTT,CASSYSRLAAFTDTQYF
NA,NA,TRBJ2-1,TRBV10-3,TGTGCCACGGGAGAGATTGGTGAGCAGTTCTTC,CATGEIGEQFF
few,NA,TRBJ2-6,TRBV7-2,TGTGCCAGCAGCCTACCCTTCTGGGCCAACGTCCTGACTTTC,CASSLPFWANVLTF
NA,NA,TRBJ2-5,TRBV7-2,TGTGCCAGCAGCTTAATTGGAGGACTGGAGACCCAGTACTTC,CASSLIGGLETQYF
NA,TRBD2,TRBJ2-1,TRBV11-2,TGTGCCAGCAGCTTAGATTACGGCGGGAGGGAGGATGAGCAGTTCTTC,CASSLDYGGREDEQFF
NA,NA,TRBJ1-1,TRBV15,TGTGCCACCAGCAGTCTTGTGGCTGTTCGGGGCACTGAAGCTTTCTTT,CATSSLVAVRGTEAFF
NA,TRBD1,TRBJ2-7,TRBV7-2,TGTGCCAGCAGCCCTCGACAGGGGGACGAGCAGTACTTC,CASSPRQGDEQYF
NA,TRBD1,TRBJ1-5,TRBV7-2,TGTGCCAGCAGCTTAGGGGACAGGACCAATCAGCCCCAGCATTTT,CASSLGDRTNQPQHF
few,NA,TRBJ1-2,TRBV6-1,TGTGCCAGCAGTGTGATGACGGCCAGCTATGGCTACACCTTC,CASSVMTASYGYTF
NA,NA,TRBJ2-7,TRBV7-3,TGTGCCAGCAGCCCCAATGGGCGGGACTCCTACGAGCAGTACTTC,CASSPNGRDSYEQYF
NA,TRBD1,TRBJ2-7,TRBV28,TGTGCCAGCAGCCCACCGGGACAGGGGTCTGGCGAGCAGTACTTC,CASSPPGQGSGEQYF
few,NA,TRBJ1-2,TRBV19,TGTGCCAGTAGCGGACGGAAACGGGATGGCTACACCTTC,CASSGRKRDGYTF
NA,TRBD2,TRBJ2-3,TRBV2,TGTGCCAGCGCACCTGGGGAGGGACCAGATACGCAGTATTTT,CASAPGEGPDTQYF
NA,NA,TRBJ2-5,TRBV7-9,TGTGCCAGCAGCCCATTCGGGTCTGAATTGGGGAAGACCCAGTACTTC,CASSPFGSELGKTQYF
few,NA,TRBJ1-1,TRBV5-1,TGCGCCAGCAGTTTAGCGGGGGGCTCGCGTACGAACACTGAAGCTTTCTTT,CASSLAGGSRTNTEAFF
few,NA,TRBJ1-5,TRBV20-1,TGCAGTGCTAGAGACCCCCGAGGGAGCAGGGATCAGCCCCAGCATTTT,CSARDPRGSRDQPQHF
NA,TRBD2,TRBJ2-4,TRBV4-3,TGCGCCAGCAGCCAAGATATGATAGCGGGAGCTTTATCCAAAAACATTCAGTACTTC,CASSQDMIAGALSKNIQYF
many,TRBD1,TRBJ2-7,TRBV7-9,TGTGCCAGCAGCCTTAGGACAGGGTCGGGAAACGAGCAGTACTTC,CASSLRTGSGNEQYF
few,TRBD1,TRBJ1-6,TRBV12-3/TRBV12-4,TGTGCCAGCAGTCCACCGGGACAGGGAGGATCACCCCTCCACTTT,CASSPPGQGGSPLHF
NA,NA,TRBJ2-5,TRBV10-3,TGTGCCATCAGTGAGCGTGGTCGCCAAGAGACCCAGTACTTC,CAISERGRQETQYF
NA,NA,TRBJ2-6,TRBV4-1,TGCGCCAGCAGCCAAATCGGCGACTCCTGGGCCAACGTCCTGACTTTC,CASSQIGDSWANVLTF
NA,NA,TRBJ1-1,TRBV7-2,TGTGCCAGCAGCCTAGATTACCAGGGAGGGACTGAAGCTTTCTTT,CASSLDYQGGTEAFF
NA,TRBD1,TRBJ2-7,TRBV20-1,TGCAGTGCTAGCCGGGACAGGTCGGTCAAGCAGTACTTC,CSASRDRSVKQYF
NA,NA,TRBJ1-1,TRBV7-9,TGTGCCAGCGCGCGCCCTTTTTTGGACACCGAAGCTTTCTTT,CASARPFLDTEAFF